Described below is a single T cell receptor (beta chain) sequence and its context. Its antigen is still unknown. Clones were read by immunoSEQ multiplex PCR, and TCRdb kept only the in-frame ones, dropping some. Of about 25,000 clones listed, 77% are singletons. The sample originates from a study of a mutant IDH1 vaccine in newly diagnosed glioma. About the research overall: Onset of vaccination occurred 4-6 weeks following radiotherapy alone, or with temozolomide cycles. Patients had received radiotherapy, temozolomide, or both previously, most receiving both. General study results and limits: Alterations occurring in top peripheral T cell clonotypes seemed unrelated to pseudoprogression.

The CDR3 consists of 15 residues. Trimming cost V 6 bases and J 0 bases, with 12 bases left between them. The germline V gene has CDR1 LNHNV and CDR2 YYDKDF (reference sequence). This sample's time point: week 5, during vaccination. Topical imiquimod was applied with each vaccine dose, which held 300 ug of mutant IDH1 20-mer peptide. The sequence was obtained from a man in his forties or fifties with glioma. The specimen comprised PBMCs, sampled from a glioma patient whose treatment included an IDH1 peptide vaccine. The genes are TRBV15 and TRBJ1-3, with a weak D call TRBD1 (5 bases). CDR3 in amino acids: CATRPGRNSGNTIYF. The CDR3 DNA sequence: TGTGCCACCAGGCCGGGACGCAACTCTGGAAACACCATATATTTT.